This T cell receptor (beta chain) was recorded in a study of cytomegalovirus exposure and HLA in healthy donors. This CDR3 spans 13 amino acids. Looked up from germline, CDR1 is SEHNR and CDR2 is FQNEAQ (reference sequence). The V end lost 11 bases, the J end lost 3 bases, and 15 bases lay between the germline ends. Amplification used 60 Vbeta primers and 13 Jbeta primers. Sequencing was performed with immunoSEQ multiplex PCR; in TCRdb, only in-frame clones are kept and a portion is missing. This sample has 81,000 or so clones, with approximately 75% found just once. With respect to this clone: Its antigen is not identified.

Study outcomes and limitations: Follow-up analysis later connected one missense variant in DCLRE1C with trimming of TCR beta V- and J-genes. In vitro work confirmed that a few CMV-associated chains recognize CMV antigens. In a later analysis, an Asian-associated ancestry cluster reportedly showed fewer N-insertions than the approximately 610-donor mean.

V and J are TRBV7-9 and TRBJ2-3; D may be TRBD1 (5 bases). The clonotype originates from a man in his fifties or sixties in good health and CMV-seronegative. The material sequenced was PBMCs. The CDR3 loop is CALGQGITDTQYF. The CDR3 bases are TGTGCCCTCGGGCAGGGTATAACAGATACGCAGTATTTT.